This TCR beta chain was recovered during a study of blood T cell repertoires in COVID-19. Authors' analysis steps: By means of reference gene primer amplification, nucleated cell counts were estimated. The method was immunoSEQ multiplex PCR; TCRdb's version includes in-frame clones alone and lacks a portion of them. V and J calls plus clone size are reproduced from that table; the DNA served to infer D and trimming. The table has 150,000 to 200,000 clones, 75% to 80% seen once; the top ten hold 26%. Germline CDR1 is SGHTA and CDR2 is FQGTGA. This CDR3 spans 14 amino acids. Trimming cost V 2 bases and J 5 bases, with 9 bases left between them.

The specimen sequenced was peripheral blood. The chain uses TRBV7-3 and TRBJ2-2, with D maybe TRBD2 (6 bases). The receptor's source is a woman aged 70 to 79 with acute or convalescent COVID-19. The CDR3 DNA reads TGTGCCAGCAGCTTAGCTGGGAGGACCGGGGAGCTGTTTTTT. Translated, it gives CASSLAGRTGELFF.